This paragraph covers one TCR beta chain sequence. Its antigen is still unknown. The entry originates in a study of cytomegalovirus exposure and HLA in healthy donors. Study outcomes and limitations: One cluster of highly shared sequence variants probably arose as a sequencing artifact.

V lost 4 bases and J lost 5, with 11 bases in between. Germline-derived CDR1 and CDR2 are MNHEY and SMNVEV (reference sequence). This CDR3 spans 13 amino acids. 60 Vbeta and 13 Jbeta primers were used in PCR. Here immunoSEQ multiplex PCR was the method, and the copy in TCRdb shows in-frame clones only, minus some. Of 110,000 to 150,000 clones listed, roughly 83% were seen once; the top ten hold around 4%. The source of this sequence is a man aged 35 to 55 in good health and CMV-seropositive. The sequencing sample was made of PBMCs. V usage is TRBV27 and J usage is TRBJ1-1, with unresolved D. The CDR3 DNA follows: TGTGCCAGCAGTTGGGGAGTTGGAACTGAAGCTTTCTTT. This translates into CASSWGVGTEAFF.